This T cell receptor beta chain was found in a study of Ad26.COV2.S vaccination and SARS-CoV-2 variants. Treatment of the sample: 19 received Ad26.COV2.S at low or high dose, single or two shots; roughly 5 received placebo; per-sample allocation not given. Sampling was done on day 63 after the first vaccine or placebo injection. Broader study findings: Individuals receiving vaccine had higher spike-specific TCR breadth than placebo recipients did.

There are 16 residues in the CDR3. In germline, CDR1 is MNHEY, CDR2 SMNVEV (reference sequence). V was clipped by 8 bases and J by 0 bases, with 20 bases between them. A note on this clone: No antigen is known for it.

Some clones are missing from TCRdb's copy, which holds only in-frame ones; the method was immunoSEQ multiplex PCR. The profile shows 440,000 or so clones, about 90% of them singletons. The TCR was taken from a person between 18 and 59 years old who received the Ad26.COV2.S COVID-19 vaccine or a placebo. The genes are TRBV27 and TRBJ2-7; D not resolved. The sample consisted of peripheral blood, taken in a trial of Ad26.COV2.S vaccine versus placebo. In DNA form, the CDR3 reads TGTGCCAGCCCCCGCCGCGAGAGGACGAGCTCCTACGAGCAGTACTTC. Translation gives CASPRRERTSSYEQYF.